The subject of this entry is one T cell receptor (beta chain). Its cognate antigen is unknown. This sample stems from a study of cytomegalovirus exposure and HLA in healthy donors. Overall study findings and caveats: Later, an analysis showed that TCR beta chains associated with HLA were more clonally expanded than others that were equally common. HLA alleles showed associations with 15,000 to 20,000 TCR beta sequences in a later analysis, at a 0.05 false discovery rate.

PCR primers comprised 60 Vbeta and 13 Jbeta primers. Assay: immunoSEQ multiplex PCR; the TCRdb copy retains only in-frame clones and omits some. The sample data list 100,000 to 150,000 clones. Healthy bone marrow donors made up the donor group. The TCR comes from a man aged 18-30 years in good health and CMV-seronegative. Material for sequencing was PBMCs.

The CDR3 DNA sequence: TGTGCCAGCAGTGGTGGGTGGAGAGGGGAGCAGTACTTC. Translating it yields CASSGGWRGEQYF. The chain is built from TRBV27 and TRBJ2-7, with D maybe TRBD2 (5 bases). CDR3 size: 13 residues. Germline CDR1 is MNHEY and CDR2 is SMNVEV (reference sequence). The V end was cut by 5 bases, the J end by 7 bases, with 15 bases between.